This T cell receptor (beta chain) was recovered during a study of blood T cells in healthy people across ages. Then a second PCR, running about 6 to 11 cycles, was carried out with a sample-barcoded 5' primer and a J-beta primer mix. Researchers report that a template-switch adaptor with 12 random nucleotides tagged each cDNA molecule. Via MiXCR, TCRdb re-called the 5' RACE reads, giving one row per CDR3 protein. Of 850,000 to 950,000 distinct CDR3 sequences listed, under 35% were seen once; the top ten hold roughly 17%. Germline assignment: CDR1 DFQATT and CDR2 SNEGSKA (reference sequence). Trimming cost V 2 bases and J 5 bases, with 21 bases left between them. This CDR3 is built from 16 residues.

This TCR was recovered from a woman older than 75 in good health. Sequencing used blood. The chain carries TRBV20-1 and TRBJ2-5, with a weak D call TRBD2 (5 bases). The CDR3 coding sequence is TGCAGTGCTAGACCTTCGAGAGGGCTCGGCACGGAGACCCAGTACTTC. As protein: CSARPSRGLGTETQYF.